This T cell receptor (beta chain) is from a study of PD-1 blockade in mismatch repair-deficient tumors. Study-level information: All were previously treated, progressing patients with about twelve mismatch repair-deficient cancer types.

Sequencing was performed with immunoSEQ multiplex PCR; in TCRdb, only in-frame clones are kept and a portion is missing. Altogether around 38,000 clones are present, roughly 83% being singletons, with the ten largest covering 22%. Germline values: CDR1 SEHNR, CDR2 FQNEAQ (reference sequence). Trimming at V came to 5 bases and at J to 3 bases, leaving 10 bases not matched to a gene. The CDR3 extends over 16 amino acids. Concerning this clone: The antigen is not known.

Findings of the study overall: Rapid post-treatment expansion, then contraction, generally preceding radiologic response, marked tumor-resident clones.

Every patient had mismatch repair deficiency by PCR or immunohistochemistry. TCRs were sequenced from a few patients responding to pembrolizumab. This chain connects TRBV7-9 to TRBJ2-1; 7 nucleotides align to TRBD2. The TCR originated in an adult with mismatch repair-deficient cancer. The source material was peripheral blood, sampled 4 weeks after starting pembrolizumab. CDR3 nucleotide sequence: TGTGCCAGCAGCGGAACCCCCCGGGGGGACTACAATGAGCAGTTCTTC. Protein sequence: CASSGTPRGDYNEQFF.